Below, 27 T cell receptor beta chains from the same sample are listed, as sequenced in a study of blood T cell repertoires in COVID-19. This table comes from immunoSEQ multiplex PCR, and its TCRdb copy is limited to in-frame clones, with some not included. Of 250,000 to 350,000 clones listed, 80% to 95% are singletons. The sequenced material came from PBMCs or T cells enriched from blood (not recorded which). These TCRs come from a woman aged 25-40 years who had recovered from COVID-19.

This sequence joins TRBV7-2 and TRBJ2-5, with a tentative D call TRBD2 (5 bases). CDR3 length: 15 amino acids. Trimming pared 1 base from V and 2 bases from J, leaving 11 bases between. The germline CDR1 and CDR2 sequences are SGHTA and FQGNSA. The chain's CDR3 is CASSLVAGEQETQYF. The CDR3 DNA is TGTGCCAGCAGCTTAGTTGCCGGGGAACAAGAGACCCAGTACTTC. The full variable domain, completed using reference TRBV7-2 and TRBJ2-5, is GAGVSQSPSNKVTEKGKDVELRCDPISGHTALYWYRQSLGQGLEFLIYFQGNSAPDKSGLPSDRFSAERTGGSVSTLTIQRTQQEDSAVYLCASSLVAGEQETQYFGPGTRLLVL.

V and J are TRBV27 and TRBJ1-2; 7 bases map to TRBD1. CDR3 length: 17 amino acids. Germline assignment: CDR1 MNHEY and CDR2 SMNVEV (reference sequence). The J segment lost 1 base and the V segment lost 5 bases, leaving 13 bases of the junction unmatched. The CDR3 sequence is CASSPSTGVGGNYGYTF. CDR3 in DNA: TGTGCCAGCAGTCCGTCAACAGGGGTCGGAGGTAACTATGGCTACACCTTC.

V and J are TRBV18 and TRBJ1-2; TRBD1 agrees at 8 bases. CDR3 size: 13 residues. J gave up 4 bases and V 5 bases, and 3 bases lay outside the gene matches. Germline CDR1 and CDR2: KGHSH and LQKENI. Here the CDR3 DNA reads TGTGCCAGCTCAGAGGACAGGGCCTATGGCTACACCTTC. Translation gives CASSEDRAYGYTF.

This clone has a single count. This chain links TRBV4-2 with TRBJ2-3, with 15 bases that match TRBD2. CDR3 size: 20 residues. V dropped 2 bases and J dropped 4; count of bases not matched to a gene: 13. Germline values: CDR1 LGHNA, CDR2 YNFKEQ. CDR3 DNA: TGTGCCAGCAGCCAATTAGGACTAGCGGGAGGGCCGTTAGCGGCAGATACGCAGTATTTT. Its protein product is CASSQLGLAGGPLAADTQYF.

The genes are TRBV9 and TRBJ2-2; TRBD2 aligns across 10 bases. Germline CDR1 SGDLS, CDR2 YYNGEE. This CDR3 has 16 residues. V was clipped by 1 base and J by 8 bases; unmatched bases: 8. The CDR3 DNA reads as TGTGCCAGCAGCGTAATTCTAGCGGGAGTATCTGGGGAGCTGTTTTTT. Translating it yields CASSVILAGVSGELFF.

The V gene is TRBV15, the J gene TRBJ2-7; D not certain. Trimming took off 4 bases at V and 2 bases at J, with 3 bases between the two ends. CDR3 length equals 11 residues. Looked up from germline, CDR1 is LNHNV and CDR2 is YYDKDF (reference sequence). The CDR3: CATSNTYEQYF. CDR3 in DNA: TGTGCCACCAGCAACACCTACGAGCAGTACTTC.

V is TRBV7-8 and J is TRBJ1-1; no clear D gene. The CDR3 covers 12 residues. V lost 5 bases to trimming and J lost 6 bases, with 10 bases between them. The germline V gene encodes CDR1 SGHVS and CDR2 FQNEAQ. The DNA of the CDR3 is TGTGCCAGCAGCCAGAGGGAGTCTGAAGCTTTCTTT. This sequence encodes CASSQRESEAFF. Full variable domain (outside the CDR3, taken from reference TRBV7-8 and TRBJ1-1): GAGVSQSPRYKVAKRGQDVALRCDPISGHVSLFWYQQALGQGPEFLTYFQNEAQLDKSGLPSDRFFAERPEGSVSTLKIQRTQQEDSAVYLCASSQRESEAFFGQGTRLTVV.

In its sample, this clone was seen a few times. This chain connects TRBV7-8 to TRBJ1-4; the D gene is possibly TRBD1 (5 bases). Germline CDR1 and CDR2: SGHVS and FQNEAQ. CDR3 size: 17 residues. Trimming left V 2 bases short and J 8 bases short, with 21 bases between. For the CDR3, the DNA is TGTGCCAGCAGCTTAAAGTTTATTGGGGGGGAAAGCGAAAAACTGTTTTTT. Its translation is CASSLKFIGGESEKLFF. The full variable domain, its missing parts supplied by reference TRBV7-8 and TRBJ1-4, is GAGVSQSPRYKVAKRGQDVALRCDPISGHVSLFWYQQALGQGPEFLTYFQNEAQLDKSGLPSDRFFAERPEGSVSTLKIQRTQQEDSAVYLCASSLKFIGGESEKLFFGSGTQLSVL.

The rearrangement uses TRBV19 and TRBJ1-3; 8 bases line up with TRBD1. Germline-derived CDR1 and CDR2 are LNHDA and SQIVND (reference sequence). CDR3 size: 14 residues. Germline trimming cut 3 bases from V and 9 bases from J; bases unmatched to any gene: 7. CDR3 residues: CASSMTGDLGTIYF. CDR3 DNA: TGTGCCAGTAGTATGACAGGGGATCTAGGCACCATATATTTT.

The chain carries TRBV6-2 or TRBV6-3 and TRBJ1-2; perhaps TRBD1 as D (5 bases). Trimming removed 6 bases from V and 3 bases from J, with 14 bases in between. This CDR3 is 14 amino acids long. The V gene's germline CDR1 is MNHEY and CDR2 SVGEGT. As DNA, the CDR3 is TGTGCCAGCAGCCCCCCAGGGATCCACTATGGCTACACCTTC. Its translation: CASSPPGIHYGYTF.

V is TRBV6-5 and J is TRBJ1-2; TRBD1 matches at 7 bases. The germline CDR1 and CDR2 sequences are MNHEY and SVGAGI. The CDR3 loop spans 12 amino acids. V was clipped by 4 bases and J by 7 bases; unmatched bases: 3. CDR3 DNA: TGTGCCAGCAGTTCTAACAGGGGTGGCTACACCTTC. Its protein product is CASSSNRGGYTF.

J is TRBJ2-7 and V is TRBV5-5; TRBD2 might be the D (5 bases). Germline V gives CDR1 SGHKS, CDR2 YYEKEE (reference sequence). This CDR3 comprises 17 residues. Trimming removed 0 bases at V and 0 bases at J, with 16 bases between. The CDR3 nucleotides read TGTGCCAGCAGCTTGGTATTAAGCGGTTGGGACTCCTACGAGCAGTACTTC. Translation: CASSLVLSGWDSYEQYF.

The V and J genes are TRBV4-1 and TRBJ2-7, with 7 positions matching TRBD1. Germline CDR1 and CDR2: MGHRA and YSYEKL. This CDR3 comprises 15 residues. V was pared by 6 bases and J by 1 base, with 9 bases of the junction left unmatched. The CDR3, as DNA: TGCGCCAGCAGGCCCCAAGAGGGGGCTTCCTACGAGCAGTACTTC. Protein: CASRPQEGASYEQYF.

Only one count was recorded for this clone. The chain recombines TRBV3-1 (or the pseudogene TRBV3-2) with TRBJ2-5; perhaps TRBD2 as D (6 bases). From germline, CDR1 is LGHDT and CDR2 YNNKEL (reference sequence). CDR3 length: 15 residues. Trimming stripped 1 base from V and 2 bases from J, with 11 bases between. The CDR3 region has the DNA TGTGCCAGCAGCCAAGGCGGGACCCCTCAAGAGACCCAGTACTTC. As protein: CASSQGGTPQETQYF.

The chain has TRBV2 and TRBJ1-5, with TRBD1 identical over 8 bases. Germline V gene data show CDR1 as SNHLY and CDR2 as FYNNEI. The CDR3 loop spans 16 amino acids. The V gene end was trimmed by 1 base and the J gene end by 3 bases; junction bases not matched to a gene: 5. CDR3 DNA sequence: TGTGCCAGCAGTGAAGGGACAGGGCTCCTCAATCAGCCCCAGCATTTT. This gives the protein CASSEGTGLLNQPQHF. The variable domain in full, with the rest retrieved from reference TRBV2 and TRBJ1-5, is EPEVTQTPSHQVTQMGQEVILRCVPISNHLYFYWYRQILGQKVEFLVSFYNNEISEKSEIFDDQFSVERPDGSNFTLKIRSTKLEDSAMYFCASSEGTGLLNQPQHFGDGTRLSIL.

The sample holds one count of this clone. The chain combines TRBV28 with TRBJ2-7, with 9 positions matching TRBD1. Germline V lookup: CDR1 MDHEN, CDR2 SYDVKM. The CDR3 sequence is 14 residues long. V dropped 6 bases and J dropped 9; count of bases not matched to a gene: 12. Here the CDR3 DNA reads TGTGCCAGCAGCCCCGGGACAGGGAGGTTGGGGCAGTACTTC. Amino acid sequence: CASSPGTGRLGQYF.

V and J are TRBV27 and TRBJ1-6; possible D gene TRBD1, 5 bases. Trimming cost V 5 bases and J 0 bases, with 14 bases left between them. The germline CDR1 and CDR2 sequences are MNHEY and SMNVEV (reference sequence). The CDR3 extends over 17 amino acids. CDR3 nucleotide sequence: TGTGCCAGCAGTCCGCGGACACCGAGCTCCTATAATTCACCCCTCCACTTT. Its translation: CASSPRTPSSYNSPLHF.

This clone was observed once. This rearrangement joins TRBV7-8 to TRBJ2-2; 14 nucleotides line up with TRBD2. The CDR3 has 16 residues. Per germline, CDR1 SGHVS and CDR2 FQNEAQ. V lost 5 bases, J lost 4 bases, and 3 bases stayed unmatched. CDR3 in DNA: TGTGCCAGCAGCCGACTAGCGGGGGGGCCCACCGGGGAGCTGTTTTTT. Translated, it gives CASSRLAGGPTGELFF. Based on the CDR3 plus reference TRBV7-8 and TRBJ2-2, the full variable domain is GAGVSQSPRYKVAKRGQDVALRCDPISGHVSLFWYQQALGQGPEFLTYFQNEAQLDKSGLPSDRFFAERPEGSVSTLKIQRTQQEDSAVYLCASSRLAGGPTGELFFGEGSRLTVL.

The V and J genes are TRBV27 and TRBJ1-1; 9 bases are shared with TRBD1. The CDR3 has 15 residues. CDR1 and CDR2 (germline): MNHEY, SMNVEV (reference sequence). V was pared by 5 bases and J by 1 base, with 5 bases of the junction left unmatched. The CDR3: CASSIQGAGNTEAFF. As DNA, the CDR3 is TGTGCCAGCAGTATACAGGGGGCGGGGAACACTGAAGCTTTCTTT.

The chain has TRBV7-9 and TRBJ2-2; maybe TRBD2 (5 bases). Germline V CDR1 and CDR2: SEHNR, FQNEAQ (reference sequence). Trimming stripped 3 bases from V and 7 bases from J, with 15 bases between. The CDR3 is made up of 15 amino acids. Here the CDR3 DNA reads TGTGCCAGCAGCTTCAGGATGTCGGGGTACGGGGAGCTGTTTTTT. This codes for CASSFRMSGYGELFF.

J is TRBJ2-3 and V is TRBV28; 7 bases fit TRBD1. The CDR3 has 15 residues. Germline assignment: CDR1 MDHEN and CDR2 SYDVKM. Trimming removed 6 bases from V and 2 bases from J; junction bases left unmatched: 8. The CDR3 here is CASSRSGQVTDTQYF. CDR3 DNA: TGTGCCAGCAGCAGATCCGGACAGGTCACAGATACGCAGTATTTT.

This sequence joins TRBV27 and TRBJ1-1, with 8 bases identical to TRBD1. Germline V gene sequence: CDR1 MNHEY, CDR2 SMNVEV (reference sequence). Germline trimming cut 6 bases from V and 1 base from J; bases unmatched to any gene: 4. This CDR3 is 14 amino acids long. The CDR3 is CASRRTGTNTEAFF. For the CDR3, the DNA is TGTGCCAGCAGACGGACAGGGACGAACACTGAAGCTTTCTTT.

The table lists this clone with a count of one. Other DNA sequences in the sample encode the same CDR3. This chain uses TRBV28 with TRBJ1-5, with TRBD1 matching over 7 bases. With V trimmed by 6 bases and J by 0 bases, 5 bases remained unmatched. In germline, CDR1 is MDHEN, CDR2 SYDVKM. The CDR3 length is 15 residues. This CDR3 is CASSPGQYSNQPQHF. CDR3 bases: TGTGCCAGCAGCCCGGGACAGTATAGCAATCAGCCCCAGCATTTT.

Written as DNA, the CDR3 is TGCAGTGCTAGTCGACCTAGCGGGAGCTCCTACAATGAGCAGTTCTTC. It yields the protein CSASRPSGSSYNEQFF. The V and J genes are TRBV20-1 and TRBJ2-1, with 10 bases aligning to TRBD2. The J segment lost 0 bases and the V segment lost 3 bases, leaving 5 bases of the junction unmatched. In germline, CDR1 is DFQATT, CDR2 SNEGSKA (reference sequence). The CDR3 spans 16 residues.

The count of this clone is one. The chain joins TRBV21-1 to TRBJ2-4; TRBD1 is the table's D call, not checked against the DNA. TRBV21-1 is classified as a pseudogene. CDR3 length: 15 amino acids. The CDR3 bases are TGTGCCAGGGACACGTTAAGACCCGTCCTCCACATTCAGTACTTC. The encoded protein is CARDTLRPVLHIQYF.

This chain uses TRBV5-1 with TRBJ2-7; TRBD1 agrees at 8 bases. V was clipped by 4 bases and J by 1 base; unmatched bases: 7. The length of the CDR3 is 15 residues. The germline V gene has CDR1 SGHRS and CDR2 YFSETQ. The CDR3 DNA reads as TGCGCCAGCAGCCTAATGACAGGGGCGTCCTACGAGCAGTACTTC. Protein: CASSLMTGASYEQYF. Looking up the rest from reference TRBV5-1 and TRBJ2-7 gives the full variable domain: KAGVTQTPRYLIKTRGQQVTLSCSPISGHRSVSWYQQTPGQGLQFLFEYFSETQRNKGNFPGRFSGRQFSNSRSEMNVSTLELGDSALYLCASSLMTGASYEQYFGPGTRLTVT.

The chain is built from TRBV9 and TRBJ2-6; tentatively, D is TRBD1 (7 bases). Trimming removed 0 bases from V and 0 bases from J, with 16 bases in between. Germline loops: CDR1 SGDLS, CDR2 YYNGEE. The CDR3 is 19 amino acids. CDR3: CASSVGSGGRSSGANVLTF. The CDR3 DNA reads TGTGCCAGCAGCGTAGGGTCAGGGGGGAGGAGCTCTGGGGCCAACGTCCTGACTTTC.